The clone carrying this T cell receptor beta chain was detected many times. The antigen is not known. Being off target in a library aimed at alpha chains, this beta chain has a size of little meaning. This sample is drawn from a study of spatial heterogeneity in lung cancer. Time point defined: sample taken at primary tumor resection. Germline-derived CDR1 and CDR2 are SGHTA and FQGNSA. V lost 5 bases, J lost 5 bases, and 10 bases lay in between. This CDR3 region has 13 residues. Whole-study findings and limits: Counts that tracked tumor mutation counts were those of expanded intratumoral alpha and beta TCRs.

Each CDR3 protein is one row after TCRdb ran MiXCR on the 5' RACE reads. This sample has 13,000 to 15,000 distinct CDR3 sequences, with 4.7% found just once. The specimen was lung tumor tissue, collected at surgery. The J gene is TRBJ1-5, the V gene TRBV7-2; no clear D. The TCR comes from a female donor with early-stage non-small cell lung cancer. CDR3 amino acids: CASSRDVHQPQHF. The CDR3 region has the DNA TGTGCCAGCAGCCGGGATGTCCATCAGCCCCAGCATTTT.